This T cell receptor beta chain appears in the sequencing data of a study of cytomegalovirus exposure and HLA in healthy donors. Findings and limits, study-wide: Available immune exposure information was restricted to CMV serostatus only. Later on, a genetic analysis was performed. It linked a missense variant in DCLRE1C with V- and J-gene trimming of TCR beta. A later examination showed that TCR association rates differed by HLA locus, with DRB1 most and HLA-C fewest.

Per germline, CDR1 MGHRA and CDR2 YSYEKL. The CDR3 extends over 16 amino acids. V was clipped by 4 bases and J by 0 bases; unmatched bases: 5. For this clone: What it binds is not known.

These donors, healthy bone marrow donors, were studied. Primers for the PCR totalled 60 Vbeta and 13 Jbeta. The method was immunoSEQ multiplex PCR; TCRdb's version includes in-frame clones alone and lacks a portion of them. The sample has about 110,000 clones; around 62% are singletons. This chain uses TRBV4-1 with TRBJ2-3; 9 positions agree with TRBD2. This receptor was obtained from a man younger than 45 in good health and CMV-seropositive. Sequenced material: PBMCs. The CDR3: CASSPQRGESTDTQYF. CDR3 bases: TGCGCCAGCAGCCCGCAGCGGGGGGAAAGCACAGATACGCAGTATTTT.